This T cell receptor (beta chain) was found in a study of blood T cell repertoires in COVID-19. About the study: Samples representing acute and convalescent COVID-19 were sourced from the United States, Italy and Spain. PBMCs, B-cell-depleted T cells, or T cells provided the cDNA or gDNA that made up the material.

Authors' data handling: Using reference gene primer amplification, nucleated cell counts were estimated. Assay used: immunoSEQ multiplex PCR; TCRdb lists only in-frame clones, some missing. The V and J calls and the clone size are those of that table, but D and trimming were determined from the DNA. The repertoire holds roughly 150,000 clones, with roughly four fifths as singletons. The germline gives CDR1 SGHTA, CDR2 FQGNSA. V trimming: 1 base; J trimming: 8 bases; junction bases outside the gene matches: 4. The CDR3 length is 14 residues. V is TRBV7-2 and J is TRBJ2-1, with 8 positions matching TRBD2. Sequenced: peripheral blood. The sequence came from a human donor in a cohort sampled during active COVID-19. CDR3 bases: TGTGCCAGCAGCTTAGAGACGGGGGGGGATGAGCAGTTCTTC. Translating it yields CASSLETGGDEQFF.